The source of this T cell receptor (beta chain) is a study of response to subunit inactivated influenza vaccine. This clonotype was detected only a few times. This CDR3 spans 13 amino acids. V shed 0 bases and J shed 13 bases, with 15 bases lying between them. The V gene's germline CDR1 is SGHTS and CDR2 YDEGEE. MiXCR, applied by TCRdb to the RT-PCR reads, yields one record per CDR3 protein. The data contain some 520,000 distinct CDR3 sequences, approximately 15% of them singletons. The chain is built from TRBV5-8 and TRBJ2-3, with D possibly TRBD2 on 6 matching bases. Here the sequenced sample was CD4+ T cells sorted from PBMCs, taken less than 30 months after vaccination. This TCR was recovered from a man in his fifties or sixties who received an inactivated influenza vaccine. The CDR3 loop is CASSLAPGAREYF. The CDR3 region has the DNA TGTGCCAGCAGCTTGGCCCCGGGAGCTCGGGAGTATTTT.